These 13 T cell receptor beta chains originate from one sample sequenced in a study of cytomegalovirus exposure and HLA in healthy donors. PCR primers comprised 60 Vbeta and 13 Jbeta primers. Only in-frame clones appear in the TCRdb table, and some are missing; sequencing was by immunoSEQ multiplex PCR. The sample lists under 65,000 clones, over 70% occurring once. Sequencing was performed on PBMCs. All receptors derive from a young man in good health and CMV-seropositive.

The chain joins TRBV28 to TRBJ1-3; no clear D gene. Trimming pared 6 bases from V and 2 bases from J, leaving 11 bases between. The germline gives CDR1 MDHEN, CDR2 SYDVKM. The CDR3 length is 14 residues. Written as DNA, the CDR3 is TGTGCCAGCAGACTTATGCGCGCTGGAAACACCATATATTTT. Translating gives CASRLMRAGNTIYF.

J is TRBJ1-4 and V is TRBV19, with 7 bases that match TRBD1. The CDR3 runs 14 residues. V was pared by 2 bases and J by 7 bases, with 4 bases of the junction left unmatched. Germline CDR1 and CDR2: LNHDA and SQIVND (reference sequence). The CDR3 reads CASSIRRGSEKLFF. The CDR3 nucleotides read TGTGCCAGTAGTATACGCAGGGGGTCTGAAAAACTGTTTTTT.

The V and J genes are TRBV21-1 and TRBJ1-3. TRBV21-1 is reported as a pseudogene. The length of the CDR3 is 18 residues. CDR3 sequence: CASSRPSFSRFSGNTIYF. As DNA, the CDR3 is TGTGCCAGCTCTCGCCCCTCTTTTTCTCGTTTTAGTGGAAACACCATATATTTT.

This chain uses TRBV7-9 with TRBJ2-7, with unresolved D. V lost 5 bases and J lost 3, with 11 bases in between. CDR3 length: 13 amino acids. Germline CDR1 and CDR2: SEHNR and FQNEAQ (reference sequence). The CDR3 DNA reads as TGTGCCAGCAGCCCCGGGTCTAACTACGAGCAGTACTTC. Translation: CASSPGSNYEQYF.

This chain joins TRBV5-1 and TRBJ2-1; 11 bases align to TRBD1. V dropped 4 bases and J dropped 6; count of bases not matched to a gene: 9. In germline, CDR1 is SGHRS, CDR2 YFSETQ. The CDR3 totals 16 residues. Written as DNA, the CDR3 is TGCGCCAGCAGCCTCCGGGACAGGGGGTCTATCAATGAGCAGTTCTTC. As protein: CASSLRDRGSINEQFF.

This clone came up a few times. The CDR3 spells CASSSLDRGSDTQYF. CDR3 nucleotide sequence: TGTGCCAGCAGTTCCTTGGACAGGGGCTCAGATACGCAGTATTTT. The genes are TRBV6-1 and TRBJ2-3, with TRBD1 matching 9 bases. V gave up 5 bases and J gave up 4 bases; unmatched junction bases: 7. CDR1 is MNHNS, CDR2 SASEGT, per germline. The CDR3 extends over 15 amino acids.

The genes are TRBV4-2 and TRBJ2-7; 11 nucleotides match TRBD1. CDR3 size: 15 residues. V lost 2 bases and J lost 3; bases outside the gene matches: 3. Per germline, CDR1 LGHNA and CDR2 YNFKEQ. The CDR3 DNA follows: TGTGCCAGCAGCCAACGGGACAGGGGGTACTACGAGCAGTACTTC. This sequence encodes CASSQRDRGYYEQYF.

By sample fraction, this clone is medium-sized. V gene TRBV12-5 combines with J gene TRBJ1-2; no reliable D call. V was clipped by 5 bases and J by 8 bases, with 21 bases between them. This CDR3 region has 15 residues. Germline V gene sequence: CDR1 LGHNT, CDR2 FRNRAP. The CDR3 sequence: CASGPDGYSLLGYTF. As DNA, the CDR3 is TGTGCTAGTGGTCCCGACGGATATAGCCTTTTAGGCTACACCTTC.

The rearrangement links TRBV7-6 to TRBJ2-1, with 8 bases that match TRBD2. The CDR3 runs 14 residues. The ends lost 0 bases at V and 8 bases at J; junction bases unmatched: 3. Germline CDR1 and CDR2: SGHVS and FNYEAQ. The CDR3 DNA is TGTGCCAGCAGCTTAGCGCGGGGGGCCTATGAGCAGTTCTTC. It is translated as CASSLARGAYEQFF. The whole variable domain, remainder taken from reference TRBV7-6 and TRBJ2-1, is GAGVSQSPRYKVTKRGQDVALRCDPISGHVSLYWYRQALGQGPEFLTYFNYEAQQDKSGLPNDRFSAERPEGSISTLTIQRTEQRDSAMYRCASSLARGAYEQFFGPGTRLTVL.

This clone was seen just once. The chain links TRBV5-4 to TRBJ1-2; D is possibly TRBD1 (6 bases). Trimming shortened V by 0 bases and J by 4 bases, and 13 bases separated the two germline ends. CDR1 is SGHNT and CDR2 is YYREEE in the germline V gene (reference sequence). The CDR3 is 15 residues long. The CDR3 DNA sequence: TGTGCCAGCAGCTTGGTACAGGGAGAACTCTATGGCTACACCTTC. It specifies CASSLVQGELYGYTF.

This chain joins TRBV7-8 and TRBJ2-7, with D possibly being TRBD1 (5 bases). Trimming stripped 5 bases from V and 3 bases from J, with 17 bases between. The CDR3 runs 15 residues. Germline loops: CDR1 SGHVS, CDR2 FQNEAQ. In nucleotides, the CDR3 is TGTGCCAGCAGCACCACAGCATTCAGGGACTACGAGCAGTACTTC. This gives the protein CASSTTAFRDYEQYF. Full variable domain (remainder filled in from reference TRBV7-8 and TRBJ2-7): GAGVSQSPRYKVAKRGQDVALRCDPISGHVSLFWYQQALGQGPEFLTYFQNEAQLDKSGLPSDRFFAERPEGSVSTLKIQRTQQEDSAVYLCASSTTAFRDYEQYFGPGTRLTVT.

The J gene is TRBJ2-1, the V gene TRBV9; a possible D gene is TRBD1 (6 bases). Germline V gene data show CDR1 as SGDLS and CDR2 as YYNGEE. The CDR3 is made up of 15 amino acids. V lost 0 bases to trimming and J lost 2 bases, with 9 bases between them. The CDR3 region is CASSVAQGTYNEQFF. DNA for the CDR3: TGTGCCAGCAGCGTAGCACAGGGTACCTACAATGAGCAGTTCTTC.

Only a few counts were recorded for this clone. This rearrangement joins TRBV5-1 to TRBJ1-1; D is possibly TRBD1 (6 bases). Germline loops: CDR1 SGHRS, CDR2 YFSETQ. The CDR3 sequence is 16 residues long. The V end lost 0 bases, the J end lost 0 bases, and 12 bases lay between the germline ends. The DNA of the CDR3 is TGCGCCAGCAGCTTGGAGGGGGGGATGTTGAACACTGAAGCTTTCTTT. Translated, it gives CASSLEGGMLNTEAFF.